Reported below is one TCR beta chain. Its antigen is unknown. The data were obtained in a study of T cell responses to AZD1222 COVID-19 vaccine. Study observations and caveats: Vaccine-related CD4 TCRs covered spike, predominating at 160-218 and 743-854. Most donors were white British, females outnumbered males, and clonal diversity was possibly underestimated.

V trimming: 4 bases; J trimming: 2 bases; junction bases outside the gene matches: 11. The CDR3 is 17 residues long. CDR1 is SNHLY, CDR2 FYNNEI, per germline. Sequencing was performed with immunoSEQ multiplex PCR; in TCRdb, only in-frame clones are kept and a portion is missing. The data show 150,000 to 200,000 clones, around 90% seen once. The material was peripheral blood, obtained on day 0 of AZD1222 vaccination. The rearrangement uses TRBV2 and TRBJ2-5, with 9 bases matching TRBD2. This TCR derives from an adult in good health. CDR3 coding DNA: TGTGCCAGCAGTGTGGGACCTAGCGGGGTACTTCAAGAGACCCAGTACTTC. Its protein product is CASSVGPSGVLQETQYF.